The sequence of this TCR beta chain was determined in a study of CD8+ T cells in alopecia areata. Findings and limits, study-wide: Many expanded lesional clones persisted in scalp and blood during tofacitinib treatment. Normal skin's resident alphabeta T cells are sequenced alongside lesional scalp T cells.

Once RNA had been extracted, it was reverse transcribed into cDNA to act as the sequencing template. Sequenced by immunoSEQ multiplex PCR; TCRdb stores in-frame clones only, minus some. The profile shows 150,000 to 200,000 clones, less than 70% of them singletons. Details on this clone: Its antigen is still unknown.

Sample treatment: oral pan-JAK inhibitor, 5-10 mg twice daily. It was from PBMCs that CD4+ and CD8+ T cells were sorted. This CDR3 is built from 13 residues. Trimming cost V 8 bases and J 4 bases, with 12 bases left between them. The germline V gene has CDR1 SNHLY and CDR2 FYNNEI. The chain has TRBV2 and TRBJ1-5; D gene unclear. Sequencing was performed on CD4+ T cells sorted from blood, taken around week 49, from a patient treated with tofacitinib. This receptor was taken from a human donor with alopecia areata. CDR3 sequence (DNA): TGTGCCAGCTTGGGGAGAGGAAATCAGCCCCAGCATTTT. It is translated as CASLGRGNQPQHF.